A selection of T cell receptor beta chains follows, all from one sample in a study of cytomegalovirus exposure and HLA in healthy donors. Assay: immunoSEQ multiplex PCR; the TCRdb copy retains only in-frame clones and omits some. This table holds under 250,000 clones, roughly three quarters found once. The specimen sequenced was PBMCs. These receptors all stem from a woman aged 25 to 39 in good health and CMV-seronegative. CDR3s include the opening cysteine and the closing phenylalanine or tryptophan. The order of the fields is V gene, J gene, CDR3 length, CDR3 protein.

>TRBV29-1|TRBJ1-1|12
CSVDRGLGEAFF
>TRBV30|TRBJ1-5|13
CAWGDRGNQPQHF
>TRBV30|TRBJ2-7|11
CALAEAYEQYF
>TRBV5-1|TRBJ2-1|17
CASSSRTSGSLYNEQFF
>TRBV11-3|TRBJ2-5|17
CASSLGAGTGEKETQYF
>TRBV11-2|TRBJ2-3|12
CASSGPTDTQYF
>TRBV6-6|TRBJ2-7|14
CASKTGTDSYEQYF
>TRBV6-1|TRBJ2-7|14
CASRRLAEGYEQYF
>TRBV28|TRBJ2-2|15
CASYAGTGNTGELFF
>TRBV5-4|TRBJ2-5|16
CASSLAGAGGLETQYF
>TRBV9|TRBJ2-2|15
CASSVGQGTGGELFF
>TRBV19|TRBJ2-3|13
CAIPTGSTDTQYF
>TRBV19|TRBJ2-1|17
CASSSRLAGNSYNEQFF
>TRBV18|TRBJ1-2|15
CASSPPGQHNYGYTF
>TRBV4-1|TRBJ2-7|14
CASSQGYRGREQYF
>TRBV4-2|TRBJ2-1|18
CASSQDFQREALYNEQFF
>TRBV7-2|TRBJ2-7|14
CASSDAWGGNEQYF
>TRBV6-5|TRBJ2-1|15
CASSLGVAGVGEQFF
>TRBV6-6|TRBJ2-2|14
CATLRTGVAGELFF
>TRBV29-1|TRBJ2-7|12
CSVGQGDYEQYF
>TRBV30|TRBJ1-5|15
CAWSVQGGSNQPQHF
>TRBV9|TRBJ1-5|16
CASSVDPGTSNQPQHF
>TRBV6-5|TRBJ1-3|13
CASRWLLGNTIYF
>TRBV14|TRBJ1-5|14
CASSRTGFNQPQHF
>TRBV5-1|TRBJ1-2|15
CASSPTGEWDYGYTF
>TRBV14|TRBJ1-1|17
CASSHRSFQGARNEAFF
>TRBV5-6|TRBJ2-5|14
CASTPPGQQETQYF
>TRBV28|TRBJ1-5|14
CASIMTGSNQPQHF
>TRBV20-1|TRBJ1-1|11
CSASRGPEAFF
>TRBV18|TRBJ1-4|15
CASSRDRGPNEKLFF
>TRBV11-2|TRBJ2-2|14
CASTYGGITGELFF
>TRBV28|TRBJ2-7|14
CASSLLAGWYEQYF
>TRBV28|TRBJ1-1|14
CASSLVRMNTEAFF
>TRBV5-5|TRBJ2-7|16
CASSVGLAGAAYEQYF
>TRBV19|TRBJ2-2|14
CASSIGRVTGELFF
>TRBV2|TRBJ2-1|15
CASSLGQASYNEQFF
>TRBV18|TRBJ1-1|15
CASSGTGRLNTEAFF
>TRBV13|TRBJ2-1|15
CASSPVVGPYNEQFF
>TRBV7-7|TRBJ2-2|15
CASRPGGKNTGELFF
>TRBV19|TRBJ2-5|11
CSSGDRETQYF
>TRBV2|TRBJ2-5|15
CASSGSGREGETQYF
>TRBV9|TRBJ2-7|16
CASSVGLAGTFVEQYF
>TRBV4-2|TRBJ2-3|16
CASSQGGREVPDTQYF